Listed here are 4 T cell receptor beta chains from one sample, sequenced in a study of CD8 T cells in Susac syndrome. Random hexamers served to reverse transcribe roughly 0.45 to 1 ug RNA. One entry per CDR3 protein, called by TCRdb with MiXCR from the immunoSEQ multiplex PCR reads. The profile shows about 170,000 distinct CDR3 sequences, under 95% of them singletons. The sequencing sample was made of CD4+ T cells from PBMCs. The receptors were gathered from a human donor with multiple sclerosis.

The gene calls are TRBV7-3 and TRBJ1-1; D ambiguous. CDR1 is SGHTA, CDR2 FQGTGA, per germline. Trimming shortened V by 5 bases and J by 0 bases, and 10 bases separated the two germline ends. The length of the CDR3 is 14 residues. In DNA, the CDR3 is TGTGCCAGCAGCCCCGGACTGGTGAACACTGAAGCTTTCTTT. Translated: CASSPGLVNTEAFF.

V is TRBV3-1 and J is TRBJ1-2, with 7 positions matching TRBD1. The germline V gene has CDR1 LGHDT and CDR2 YNNKEL (reference sequence). The CDR3 extends over 14 amino acids. Unmatched junction bases numbered 10, after V lost 4 bases and J lost 8 bases. The CDR3 protein is CASSLDPDREGYTF. The CDR3 DNA sequence: TGTGCCAGCAGCCTGGACCCAGACAGGGAAGGCTACACCTTC.

The chain has TRBV28 and TRBJ2-3; TRBD2 aligns across 7 bases. The germline gives CDR1 MDHEN, CDR2 SYDVKM. CDR3 length equals 16 residues. J lost 0 bases, V lost 6 bases, and 9 bases had no gene match. CDR3 residues: CASRDALGGSTDTQYF. DNA of the CDR3: TGTGCCAGCAGGGATGCCCTGGGGGGGAGCACAGATACGCAGTATTTT.

The chain links TRBV2 to TRBJ2-7; D not certain. Per germline, CDR1 SNHLY and CDR2 FYNNEI. The CDR3 sequence is 13 residues long. With 4 bases removed from V and 2 bases from J, the gap between germline ends came to 9 bases. CDR3 bases: TGTGCCAGCAGTGTGTACGGAACCTACGAGCAGTACTTC. It codes for CASSVYGTYEQYF. The full variable domain, with the rest looked up from reference TRBV2 and TRBJ2-7, is EPEVTQTPSHQVTQMGQEVILRCVPISNHLYFYWYRQILGQKVEFLVSFYNNEISEKSEIFDDQFSVERPDGSNFTLKIRSTKLEDSAMYFCASSVYGTYEQYFGPGTRLTVT.